This T cell receptor beta chain originates from a study of human T cells and chemical hapten exposure. Overall study results and limits: Correlating positively with patch test score were the PT1 expanded TCR counts. With DPC sensitization, TCRs exceeding 1 in 1000 frequency showed no change.

As to time point: patch test 2, 6 weeks after DPC sensitization. As for treatment: therapeutic diphenylcyclopropenone sensitization with weekly scalp DPC. The library labeled individual cDNA molecules by adding unique molecular identifiers to them. Via MiXCR, TCRdb re-called the RACE reads, giving one row per CDR3 protein. The sample yields tens of thousands of distinct CDR3 sequences, about 8.5% seen once. The V gene's germline CDR1 is SQVTM and CDR2 ANQGSEA. Trimming removed 7 bases from V and 5 bases from J, with 21 bases in between. The CDR3 consists of 14 residues. As to this clonotype: Its antigen is still unknown.

The sample in question was whole blood, obtained in connection with sensitization to the hapten diphenylcyclopropenone (DPC). V and J are TRBV29-1 and TRBJ2-7; D may be TRBD1 (7 bases). The TCR was taken from a woman aged 45-59 years with alopecia areata. Some clones in this sample may be carry-over from other donors' samples. The CDR3 coding sequence is TGCAGCGCTGTCGGAGGGGACAGTGTCCACGAGCAGTACTTC. Its protein product is CSAVGGDSVHEQYF.